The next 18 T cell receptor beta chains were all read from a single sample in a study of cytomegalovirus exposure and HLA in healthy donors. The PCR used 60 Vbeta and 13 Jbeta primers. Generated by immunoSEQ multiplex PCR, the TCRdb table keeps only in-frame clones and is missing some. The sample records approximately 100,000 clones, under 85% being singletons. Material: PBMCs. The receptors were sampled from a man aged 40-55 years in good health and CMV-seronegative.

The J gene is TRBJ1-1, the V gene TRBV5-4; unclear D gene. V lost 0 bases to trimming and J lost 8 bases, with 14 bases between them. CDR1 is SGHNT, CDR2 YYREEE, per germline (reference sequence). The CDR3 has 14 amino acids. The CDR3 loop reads CASSLEGSRGEAFF. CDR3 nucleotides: TGTGCCAGCAGCTTGGAGGGTAGCCGCGGGGAAGCTTTCTTT.

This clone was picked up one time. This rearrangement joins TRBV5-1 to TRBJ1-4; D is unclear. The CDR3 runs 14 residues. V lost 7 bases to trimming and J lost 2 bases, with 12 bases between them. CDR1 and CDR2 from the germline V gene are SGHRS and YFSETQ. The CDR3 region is CASATSDTNEKLFF. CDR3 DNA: TGCGCCAGCGCAACTTCTGATACTAATGAAAAACTGTTTTTT.

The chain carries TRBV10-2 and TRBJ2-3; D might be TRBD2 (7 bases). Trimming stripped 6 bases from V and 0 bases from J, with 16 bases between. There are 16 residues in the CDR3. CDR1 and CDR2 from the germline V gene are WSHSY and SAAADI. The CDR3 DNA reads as TGCGCCAGCAGGGGAGGGACAACTACTAGCACAGATACGCAGTATTTT. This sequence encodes CASRGGTTTSTDTQYF.

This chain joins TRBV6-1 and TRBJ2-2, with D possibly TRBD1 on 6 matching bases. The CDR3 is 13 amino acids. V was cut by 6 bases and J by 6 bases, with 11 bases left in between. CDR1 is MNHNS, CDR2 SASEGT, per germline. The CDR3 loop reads CASRGRGAGELFF. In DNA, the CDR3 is TGTGCCAGCAGGGGCAGGGGCGCCGGGGAGCTGTTTTTT.

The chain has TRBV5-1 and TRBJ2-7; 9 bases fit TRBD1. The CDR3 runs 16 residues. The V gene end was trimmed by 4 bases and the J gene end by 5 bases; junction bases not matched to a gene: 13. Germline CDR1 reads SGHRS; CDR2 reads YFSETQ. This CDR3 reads CASSLGPTGGGHEQYF. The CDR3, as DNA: TGCGCCAGCAGCCTGGGGCCCACAGGGGGCGGCCACGAGCAGTACTTC.

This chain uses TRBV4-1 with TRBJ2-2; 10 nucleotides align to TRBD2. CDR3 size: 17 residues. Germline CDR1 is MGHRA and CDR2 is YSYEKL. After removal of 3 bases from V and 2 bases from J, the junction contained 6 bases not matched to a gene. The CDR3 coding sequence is TGCGCCAGCAGCCACTATACTAGCGGGGTCAACACCGGGGAGCTGTTTTTT. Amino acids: CASSHYTSGVNTGELFF.

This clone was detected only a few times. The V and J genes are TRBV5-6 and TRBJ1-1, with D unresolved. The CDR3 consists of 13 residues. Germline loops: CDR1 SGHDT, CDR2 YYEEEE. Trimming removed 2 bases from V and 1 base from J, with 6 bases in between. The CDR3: CASSFSWNTEAFF. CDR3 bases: TGTGCCAGCAGCTTCTCGTGGAACACTGAAGCTTTCTTT.

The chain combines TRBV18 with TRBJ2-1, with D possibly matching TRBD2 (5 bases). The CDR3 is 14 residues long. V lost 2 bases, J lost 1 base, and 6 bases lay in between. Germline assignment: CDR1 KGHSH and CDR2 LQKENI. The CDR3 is CASSPTGSYNEQFF. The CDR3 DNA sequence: TGTGCCAGCTCACCAACGGGATCCTACAATGAGCAGTTCTTC.

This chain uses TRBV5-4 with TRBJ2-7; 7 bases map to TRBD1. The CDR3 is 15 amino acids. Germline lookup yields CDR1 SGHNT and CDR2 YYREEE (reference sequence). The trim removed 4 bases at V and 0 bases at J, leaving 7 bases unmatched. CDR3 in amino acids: CASSPDRRLSYEQYF. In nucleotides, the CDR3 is TGTGCCAGCAGCCCGGACAGGCGTCTCTCCTACGAGCAGTACTTC.

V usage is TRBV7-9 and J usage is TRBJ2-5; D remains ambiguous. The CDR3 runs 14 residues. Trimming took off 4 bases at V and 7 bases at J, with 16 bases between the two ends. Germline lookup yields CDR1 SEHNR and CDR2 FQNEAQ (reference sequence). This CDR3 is CASSSGYILGTQYF. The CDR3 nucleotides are TGTGCCAGCAGCTCCGGCTACATCCTAGGGACCCAGTACTTC.

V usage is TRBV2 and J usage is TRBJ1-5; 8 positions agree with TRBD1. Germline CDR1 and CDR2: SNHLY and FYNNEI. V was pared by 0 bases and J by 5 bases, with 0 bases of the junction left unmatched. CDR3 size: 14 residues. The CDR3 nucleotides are TGTGCCAGCAGTGAAGCGACAGGGGATCAGCCCCAGCATTTT. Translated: CASSEATGDQPQHF.

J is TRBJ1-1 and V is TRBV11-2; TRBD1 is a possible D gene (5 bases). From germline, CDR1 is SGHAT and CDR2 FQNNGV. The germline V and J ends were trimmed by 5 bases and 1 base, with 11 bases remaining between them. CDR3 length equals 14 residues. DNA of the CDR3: TGTGCCAGCAGCCCCCTGGGGCAGAACACTGAAGCTTTCTTT. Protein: CASSPLGQNTEAFF.

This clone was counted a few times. The CDR3 loop reads CASAGYMNTEAFF. The CDR3 DNA follows: TGTGCCAGTGCAGGTTACATGAACACTGAAGCTTTCTTT. The V gene is TRBV19, the J gene TRBJ1-1; D remains unclear. The V end was cut by 8 bases, the J end by 0 bases, with 10 bases between. This CDR3 is 13 amino acids long. The V gene's germline CDR1 is LNHDA and CDR2 SQIVND (reference sequence).

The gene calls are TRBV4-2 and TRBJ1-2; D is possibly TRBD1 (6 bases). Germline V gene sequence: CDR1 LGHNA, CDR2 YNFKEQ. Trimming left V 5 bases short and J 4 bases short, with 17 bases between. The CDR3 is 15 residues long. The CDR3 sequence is CASSSPGGRGYGYTF. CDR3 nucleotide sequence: TGTGCCAGCAGCTCCCCCGGGGGGCGAGGCTATGGCTACACCTTC.

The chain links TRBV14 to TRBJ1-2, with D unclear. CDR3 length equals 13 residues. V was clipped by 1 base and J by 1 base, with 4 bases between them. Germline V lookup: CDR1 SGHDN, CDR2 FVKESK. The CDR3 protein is CASSQVNNYGYTF. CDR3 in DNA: TGTGCCAGCAGCCAAGTAAATAACTATGGCTACACCTTC.

CDR3 DNA: TGTGCCAGCAGTATGACAGGGTGGGACAGAAGTTATGGCTACACCTTC. Its protein product is CASSMTGWDRSYGYTF. The chain recombines TRBV2 with TRBJ1-2, with TRBD1 identical over 7 bases. Germline loops: CDR1 SNHLY, CDR2 FYNNEI. The CDR3 is 16 residues long. After removal of 5 bases from V and 5 bases from J, the junction contained 14 bases not matched to a gene. The whole variable domain, remainder taken from reference TRBV2 and TRBJ1-2, is EPEVTQTPSHQVTQMGQEVILRCVPISNHLYFYWYRQILGQKVEFLVSFYNNEISEKSEIFDDQFSVERPDGSNFTLKIRSTKLEDSAMYFCASSMTGWDRSYGYTFGSGTRLTVV.

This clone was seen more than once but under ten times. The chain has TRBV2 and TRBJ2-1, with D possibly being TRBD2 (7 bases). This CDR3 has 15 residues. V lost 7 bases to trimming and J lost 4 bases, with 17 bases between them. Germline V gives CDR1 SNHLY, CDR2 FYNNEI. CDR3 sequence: CASILAGANYNEQFF. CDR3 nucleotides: TGTGCCAGCATCCTGGCGGGGGCGAATTACAATGAGCAGTTCTTC.

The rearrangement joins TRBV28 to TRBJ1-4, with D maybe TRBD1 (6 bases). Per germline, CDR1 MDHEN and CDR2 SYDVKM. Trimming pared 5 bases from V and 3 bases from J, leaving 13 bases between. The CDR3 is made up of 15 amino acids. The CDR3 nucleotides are TGTGCCAGCAGTCCGGGGGGCAGTGCTAATGAAAAACTGTTTTTT. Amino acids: CASSPGGSANEKLFF.